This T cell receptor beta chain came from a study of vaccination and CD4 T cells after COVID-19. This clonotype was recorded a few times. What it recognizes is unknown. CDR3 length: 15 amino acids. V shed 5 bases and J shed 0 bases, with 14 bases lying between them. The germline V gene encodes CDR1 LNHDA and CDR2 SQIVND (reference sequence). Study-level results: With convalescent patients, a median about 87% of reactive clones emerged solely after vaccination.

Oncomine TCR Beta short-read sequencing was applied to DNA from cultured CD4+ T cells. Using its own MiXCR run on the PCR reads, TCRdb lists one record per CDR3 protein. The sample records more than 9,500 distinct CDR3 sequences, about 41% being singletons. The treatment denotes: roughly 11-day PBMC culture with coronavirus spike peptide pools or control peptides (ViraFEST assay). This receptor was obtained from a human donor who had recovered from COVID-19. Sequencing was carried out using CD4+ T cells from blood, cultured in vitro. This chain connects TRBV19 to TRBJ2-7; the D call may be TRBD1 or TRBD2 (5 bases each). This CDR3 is CASSPGRGASYEQYF. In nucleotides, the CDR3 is TGTGCCAGTAGTCCGGGACGGGGAGCCTCCTACGAGCAGTACTTC.